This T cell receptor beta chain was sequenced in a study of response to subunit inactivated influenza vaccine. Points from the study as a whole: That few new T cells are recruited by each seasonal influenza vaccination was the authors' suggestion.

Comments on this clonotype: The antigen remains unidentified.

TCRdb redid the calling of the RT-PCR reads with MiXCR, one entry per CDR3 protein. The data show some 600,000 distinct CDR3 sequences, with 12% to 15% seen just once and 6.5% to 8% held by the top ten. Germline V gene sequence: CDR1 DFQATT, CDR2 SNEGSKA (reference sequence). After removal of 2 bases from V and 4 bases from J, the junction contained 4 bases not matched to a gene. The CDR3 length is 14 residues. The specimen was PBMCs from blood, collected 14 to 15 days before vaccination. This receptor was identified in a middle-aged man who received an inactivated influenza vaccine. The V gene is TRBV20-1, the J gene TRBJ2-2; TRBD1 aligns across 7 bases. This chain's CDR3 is CSARSAGGTGELFF. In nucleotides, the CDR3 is TGCAGTGCTAGATCGGCAGGGGGCACCGGGGAGCTGTTTTTT.